The T cell receptor (beta chain) described here comes from a study of CD8 T cells in Susac syndrome. V gave up 1 base and J gave up 2 bases, with 8 bases separating them. This CDR3 spans 13 amino acids. Germline V gene lookup returns CDR1 SQVTM and CDR2 ANQGSEA. With random hexamers, reverse transcription was performed on roughly 0.5 to 1 ug of RNA. One entry per CDR3 protein, called by TCRdb with MiXCR from the immunoSEQ multiplex PCR reads. Of about 130,000 distinct CDR3 sequences listed, just over 90% were seen once; the top ten hold roughly 0.32%. Input material: CD8+ T cells from PBMCs. The clonotype was recovered from a human donor with multiple sclerosis. This sequence joins TRBV29-1 and TRBJ2-5; D is ambiguous. CDR3 amino acids: CSVEGTAQETQYF. For the CDR3, the DNA is TGCAGCGTTGAAGGGACGGCTCAAGAGACCCAGTACTTC.